A single sample gave rise to the 6 T cell receptor beta chains below, sequenced in a study of OX40 agonist ivuxolimab in advanced cancers. TCRdb's table, derived via immunoSEQ multiplex PCR, lists solely in-frame clones and lacks some. The repertoire holds fewer than 90,000 clones, with about nine tenths as singletons. The specimen was CD4+ or CD8+ T cells sorted from blood, collected in a trial of the OX40 agonist ivuxolimab. The source of these receptors is an adult with an advanced solid tumor such as melanoma, head and neck, liver or kidney cancer.

The rearrangement joins TRBV5-1 to TRBJ1-1; a weak D match, TRBD1 (5 bases). This CDR3 is 14 amino acids long. Germline CDR1 and CDR2: SGHRS and YFSETQ. The V end lost 5 bases, the J end lost 1 base, and 12 bases lay between the germline ends. This chain's CDR3 is CASSPDSSNTEAFF. The CDR3 nucleotides read TGCGCCAGCAGTCCCGACAGCTCGAACACTGAAGCTTTCTTT.

V gene TRBV5-4 combines with J gene TRBJ2-1, with D possibly being TRBD1 (6 bases). CDR3 length: 15 residues. Germline V gene lookup returns CDR1 SGHNT and CDR2 YYREEE (reference sequence). V dropped 4 bases and J dropped 3 bases, with 14 bases sitting between them. The CDR3 loop is CASSPRQVNYNEQFF. CDR3 DNA sequence: TGTGCCAGCAGCCCCCGACAGGTTAACTACAATGAGCAGTTCTTC.

The chain has TRBV5-4 and TRBJ2-2; possibly TRBD2 for D (5 bases). Trimming cost V 0 bases and J 6 bases, with 9 bases left between them. The CDR3 runs 14 residues. Per the germline V gene, CDR1 is SGHNT and CDR2 is YYREEE (reference sequence). The DNA of the CDR3 is TGTGCCAGCAGCTTGGGAGGGATAGCCGGGGAGCTGTTTTTT. Translation: CASSLGGIAGELFF.

V and J are TRBV23-1 and TRBJ2-7; no clear D gene. TRBV23-1 is treated as an ORF (open reading frame) with a function not yet certain. The CDR3 sequence is 14 residues long. Trimming took 9 bases from V and 2 from J, leaving 17 bases between them. The CDR3 DNA is TGCGCCAGTCGATGGCGAATCCAACCCTACGAGCAGTACTTC. This encodes CASRWRIQPYEQYF.

The chain employs TRBV6-5 and TRBJ2-3, with D possibly TRBD2 on 6 matching bases. From germline, CDR1 is MNHEY and CDR2 SVGAGI. The CDR3 totals 14 residues. Trimming stripped 8 bases from V and 2 bases from J, with 14 bases between. CDR3 nucleotide sequence: TGTGCCAGCGCGGCGGGGTGGACCACAGATACGCAGTATTTT. Encoded protein: CASAAGWTTDTQYF.

This rearrangement joins TRBV2 to TRBJ2-7, with 7 bases lining up with TRBD1. V trimming: 9 bases; J trimming: 3 bases; junction bases outside the gene matches: 8. The germline gives CDR1 SNHLY, CDR2 FYNNEI. CDR3 length: 13 amino acids. CDR3 DNA: TGTGCCAGTGAGGCGACAGGGTTCTACGAGCAGTACTTC. Protein product: CASEATGFYEQYF.